This entry lists 9 T cell receptor beta chains sequenced from one sample in a study of T cells in Graves' hyperthyroidism and ophthalmopathy. The investigators amplified TCR beta CDR3 regions from RNA transcripts. The TCR CDR3 first-round RT-PCR relied on the HTBI primer set. TCRdb re-called the multiplex PCR reads with MiXCR, one entry per CDR3 protein. The sample records fewer than 600,000 distinct CDR3 sequences, approximately 15% being singletons. Sample: blood. The receptor source for this set is a woman aged 40 to 50 with Graves' hyperthyroidism.

The sample holds many counts of this clonotype. The V gene is TRBV29-1, the J gene TRBJ2-3, with 7 bases identical to TRBD2. This CDR3 comprises 12 residues. Germline V gene sequence: CDR1 SQVTM, CDR2 ANQGSEA. V lost 6 bases, J lost 4 bases, and 4 bases stayed unmatched. The CDR3 region is CSVVAGADTQYF. The CDR3 nucleotides read TGCAGCGTCGTAGCGGGCGCAGATACGCAGTATTTT.

This clonotype was found many times. The chain carries TRBV19 and TRBJ1-1, with TRBD1 matching over 10 bases. Germline V gene lookup returns CDR1 LNHDA and CDR2 SQIVND (reference sequence). The ends lost 3 bases at V and 1 base at J; junction bases unmatched: 8. This CDR3 has 17 amino acids. Written as DNA, the CDR3 is TGTGCCAGTAGTATGGGACCGGGACAGGGGAGGAACACTGAAGCTTTCTTT. This codes for CASSMGPGQGRNTEAFF.

Many counts were recorded for this clonotype. Its ends do not fully match the called genes, so a read error is possible. V and J are TRBV6-1 and TRBJ2-6; TRBD1 matches at 8 bases. The CDR3 totals 18 residues. Germline-derived CDR1 and CDR2 are MNHNS and SASEGT. CDR3 sequence: CASREMDRAISGANVLTF. The CDR3 nucleotides are TGTGCCAGCCGTGAAATGGACAGGGCCATCTCTGGGGCCAACGTCCTGACTTTC.

This clonotype was counted many times. The rearrangement uses TRBV18 and TRBJ2-1, with TRBD2 as a possible D gene (5 bases). V gave up 3 bases and J gave up 4 bases, with 13 bases separating them. Germline V gene data show CDR1 as KGHSH and CDR2 as LQKENI. The CDR3 consists of 15 residues. This chain's CDR3 is CASSPQWELYNEQFF. DNA for the CDR3: TGTGCCAGCTCACCCCAGTGGGAGCTTTACAATGAGCAGTTCTTC.

The table lists this clonotype with a few counts. This chain links TRBV12-3 or TRBV12-4 with TRBJ2-7; 10 bases line up with TRBD1. The ends lost 3 bases at V and 4 bases at J; junction bases unmatched: 9. The CDR3 is 16 amino acids. The CDR3 sequence: CASSFSPGQGSYEQYF. The CDR3 DNA follows: TGTGCCAGCAGTTTTTCTCCGGGACAGGGGAGTTACGAGCAGTACTTC.

This clonotype was picked up many times. This chain joins TRBV30 and TRBJ2-5; TRBD2 matches 10 bases. CDR3 length equals 16 residues. Losses at the gene ends were 4 bases for V and 1 base for J; bases not matched to a gene: 9. From germline, CDR1 is GTSNPN and CDR2 SVGIG (reference sequence). The CDR3 DNA reads TGTGCCTGGACCGGATCTAGCGGGAGACCCCAAGAGACCCAGTACTTC. Protein product: CAWTGSSGRPQETQYF.

This clonotype was seen a few times. The rearrangement links TRBV20-1 to TRBJ2-7; no clear D gene. Germline CDR1 DFQATT, CDR2 SNEGSKA (reference sequence). This CDR3 comprises 12 residues. V lost 1 base, J lost 4 bases, and 8 bases lay in between. For the CDR3, the DNA is TGCAGTGCTAGAGCTTTCGGGTACGAGCAGTACTTC. It codes for CSARAFGYEQYF.

V gene TRBV20-1 combines with J gene TRBJ2-3; D is uncertain. The CDR3 is made up of 13 amino acids. V lost 6 bases, J lost 2 bases, and 12 bases lay in between. Germline loops: CDR1 DFQATT, CDR2 SNEGSKA (reference sequence). CDR3 sequence (DNA): TGCAGTGCGGAACACACCCTCACAGATACGCAGTATTTT. Translation gives CSAEHTLTDTQYF.

This clonotype was counted between two and nine times. The rearrangement links TRBV19 to TRBJ1-2; TRBD1 is a possible D gene (5 bases). Trimming took 8 bases from V and 2 from J, leaving 15 bases between them. From germline, CDR1 is LNHDA and CDR2 SQIVND (reference sequence). The CDR3 is 14 residues long. CDR3 sequence (DNA): TGTGCCAGTTATATACAGGACGGAAACTATGGCTACACCTTC. It yields the protein CASYIQDGNYGYTF.